This TCR beta chain is from a study of T-cell reconstitution after alpha-beta-depleted transplantation in children. Germline loops: CDR1 SGHTA, CDR2 FQGNSA. The CDR3 loop spans 15 amino acids. V gave up 2 bases and J gave up 11 bases; unmatched junction bases: 13. In its sample, this clonotype was seen many times. The TCRbeta library incorporated unique molecular identifiers. TCRdb used MiXCR to reprocess the PCR reads, holding one entry per CDR3 protein. The sample lists 90,000 to 120,000 distinct CDR3 sequences; 5% to 8% were seen once. The TCR originated in a male patient under 10 years old who had a stem cell transplant for acute lymphoblastic leukemia, so the T cells may come from the graft donor. Here the sequenced sample was PBMCs, mostly from graft donor cells, taken 360 days after TCRalphabeta/CD19-depleted stem cell transplant. J is TRBJ2-3 and V is TRBV7-2; 7 nucleotides line up with TRBD1. The DNA for the CDR3 is TGTGCCAGCAGCTTAAGGGACAGTGCTAGGAAGGAGCAGTATTTT. Translation gives CASSLRDSARKEQYF.